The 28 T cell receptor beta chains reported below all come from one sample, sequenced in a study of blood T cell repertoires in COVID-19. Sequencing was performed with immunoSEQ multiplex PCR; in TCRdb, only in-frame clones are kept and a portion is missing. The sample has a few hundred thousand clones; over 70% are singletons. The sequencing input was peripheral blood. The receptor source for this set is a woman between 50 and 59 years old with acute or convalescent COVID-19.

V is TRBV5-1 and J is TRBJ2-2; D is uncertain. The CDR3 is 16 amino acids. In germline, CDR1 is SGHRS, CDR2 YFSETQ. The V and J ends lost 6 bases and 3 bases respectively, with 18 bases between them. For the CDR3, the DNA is TGCGCCAGCACAGGCGCGTCAGACCCCTACACCGGGGAGCTGTTTTTT. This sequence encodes CASTGASDPYTGELFF.

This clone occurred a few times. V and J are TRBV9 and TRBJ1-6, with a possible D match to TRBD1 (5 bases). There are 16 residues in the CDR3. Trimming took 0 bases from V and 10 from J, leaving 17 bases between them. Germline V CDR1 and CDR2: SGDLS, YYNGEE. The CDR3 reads CASSVGAGPDRSPLHF. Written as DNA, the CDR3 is TGTGCCAGCAGCGTAGGGGCAGGGCCAGATCGGTCACCCCTCCACTTT.

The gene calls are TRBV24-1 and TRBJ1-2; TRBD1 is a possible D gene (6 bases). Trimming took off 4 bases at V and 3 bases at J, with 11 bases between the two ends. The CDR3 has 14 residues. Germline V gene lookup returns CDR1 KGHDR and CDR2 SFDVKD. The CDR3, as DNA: TGTGCCACCAGTGAGGGCACAGGGTACTATGGCTACACCTTC. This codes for CATSEGTGYYGYTF.

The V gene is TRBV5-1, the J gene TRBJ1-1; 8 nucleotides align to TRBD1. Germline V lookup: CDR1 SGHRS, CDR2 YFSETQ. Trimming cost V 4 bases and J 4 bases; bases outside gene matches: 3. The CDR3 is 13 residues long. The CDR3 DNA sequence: TGCGCCAGCAGCGGTGGACAGGGCACTGAAGCTTTCTTT. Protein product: CASSGGQGTEAFF. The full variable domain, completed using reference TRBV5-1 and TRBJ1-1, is KAGVTQTPRYLIKTRGQQVTLSCSPISGHRSVSWYQQTPGQGLQFLFEYFSETQRNKGNFPGRFSGRQFSNSRSEMNVSTLELGDSALYLCASSGGQGTEAFFGQGTRLTVV.

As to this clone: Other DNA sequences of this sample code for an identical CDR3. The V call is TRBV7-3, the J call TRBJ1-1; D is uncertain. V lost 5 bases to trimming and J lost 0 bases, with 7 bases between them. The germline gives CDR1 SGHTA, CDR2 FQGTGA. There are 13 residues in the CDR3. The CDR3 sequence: CASSPGLNTEAFF. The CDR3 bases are TGTGCCAGCAGCCCGGGGTTGAACACTGAAGCTTTCTTT.

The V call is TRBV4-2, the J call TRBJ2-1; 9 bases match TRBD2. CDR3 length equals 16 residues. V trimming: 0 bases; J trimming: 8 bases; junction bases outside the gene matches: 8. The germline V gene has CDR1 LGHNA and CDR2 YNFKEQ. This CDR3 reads CASSQDPGTSRDEQFF. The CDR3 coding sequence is TGTGCCAGCAGCCAAGACCCCGGGACTAGCCGCGATGAGCAGTTCTTC.

The CDR3 spells CASSRGHVSNQPQHF. The CDR3 nucleotides read TGTGCCAGCAGCCGTGGACATGTTAGCAATCAGCCCCAGCATTTT. V is TRBV7-8 and J is TRBJ1-5, with D tentatively TRBD1 (5 bases). Looked up from germline, CDR1 is SGHVS and CDR2 is FQNEAQ. CDR3 length: 15 amino acids. V was cut by 5 bases and J by 0 bases, with 11 bases left in between.

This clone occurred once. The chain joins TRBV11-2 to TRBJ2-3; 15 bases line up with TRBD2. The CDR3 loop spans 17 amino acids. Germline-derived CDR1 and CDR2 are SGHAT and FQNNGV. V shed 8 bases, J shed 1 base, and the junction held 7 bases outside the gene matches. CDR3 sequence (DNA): TGTGCCAGCGTCGGGACTAGCGGGGGGCGGGGCACAGATACGCAGTATTTT. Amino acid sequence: CASVGTSGGRGTDTQYF.

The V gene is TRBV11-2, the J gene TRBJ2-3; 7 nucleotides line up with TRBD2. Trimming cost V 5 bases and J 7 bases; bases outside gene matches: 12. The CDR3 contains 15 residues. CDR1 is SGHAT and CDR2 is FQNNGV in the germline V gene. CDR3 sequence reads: CASSPDSSRGNTQYF. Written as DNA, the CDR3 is TGTGCCAGCAGCCCCGACTCGTCGCGGGGGAATACGCAGTATTTT.

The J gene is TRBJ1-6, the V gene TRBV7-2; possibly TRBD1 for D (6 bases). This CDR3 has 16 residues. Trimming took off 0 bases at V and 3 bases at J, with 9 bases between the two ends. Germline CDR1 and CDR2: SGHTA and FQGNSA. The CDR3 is CASSLAGHLYNSPLHF. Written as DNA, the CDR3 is TGTGCCAGCAGCTTAGCGGGACACCTCTATAATTCACCCCTCCACTTT.

The CDR3 nucleotides are TGTGCCAGCTCAGCGGGGGTCTACGAGCAGTACTTC. Encoded protein: CASSAGVYEQYF. This chain connects TRBV18 to TRBJ2-7; 7 positions match TRBD2. Germline values: CDR1 KGHSH, CDR2 LQKENI. CDR3 length equals 12 residues. V lost 5 bases to trimming and J lost 3 bases; unmatched junction nucleotides: 1.

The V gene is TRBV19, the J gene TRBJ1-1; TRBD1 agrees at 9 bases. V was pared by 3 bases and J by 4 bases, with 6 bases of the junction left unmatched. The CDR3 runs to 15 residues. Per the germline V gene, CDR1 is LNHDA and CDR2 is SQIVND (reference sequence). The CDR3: CASSIIETGGTEAFF. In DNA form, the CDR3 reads TGTGCCAGTAGTATCATTGAGACAGGGGGCACTGAAGCTTTCTTT. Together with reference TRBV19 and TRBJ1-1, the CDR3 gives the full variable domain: DGGITQSPKYLFRKEGQNVTLSCEQNLNHDAMYWYRQDPGQGLRLIYYSQIVNDFQKGDIAEGYSVSREKKESFPLTVTSAQKNPTAFYLCASSIIETGGTEAFFGQGTRLTVV.

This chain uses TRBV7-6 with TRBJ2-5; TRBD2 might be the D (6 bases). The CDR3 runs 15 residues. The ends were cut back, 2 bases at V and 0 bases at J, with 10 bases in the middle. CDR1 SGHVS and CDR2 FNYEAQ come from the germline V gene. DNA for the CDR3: TGTGCCAGCAGCTTACTAGCGAGGAACCAAGAGACCCAGTACTTC. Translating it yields CASSLLARNQETQYF.

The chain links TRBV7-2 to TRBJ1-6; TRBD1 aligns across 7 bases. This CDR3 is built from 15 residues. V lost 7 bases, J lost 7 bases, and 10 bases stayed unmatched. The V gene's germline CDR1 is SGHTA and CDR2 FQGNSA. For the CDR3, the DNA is TGTGCCAGCACCCGGGACAGAGCAGGGAATTCACCCCTCCACTTT. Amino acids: CASTRDRAGNSPLHF.

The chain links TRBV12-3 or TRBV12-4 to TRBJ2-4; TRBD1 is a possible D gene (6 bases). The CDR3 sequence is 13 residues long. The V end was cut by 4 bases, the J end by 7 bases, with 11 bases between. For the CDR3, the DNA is TGTGCCAGCAGTTCAGGGGATTGGAACATTCAGTACTTC. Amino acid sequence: CASSSGDWNIQYF.

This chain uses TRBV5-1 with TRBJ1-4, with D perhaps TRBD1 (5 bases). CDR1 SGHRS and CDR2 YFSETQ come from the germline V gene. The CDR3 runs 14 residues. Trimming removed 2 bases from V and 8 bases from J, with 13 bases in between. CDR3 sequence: CASSFGQGDEKLFF. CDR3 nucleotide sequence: TGCGCCAGCAGCTTTGGGCAGGGCGACGAAAAACTGTTTTTT.

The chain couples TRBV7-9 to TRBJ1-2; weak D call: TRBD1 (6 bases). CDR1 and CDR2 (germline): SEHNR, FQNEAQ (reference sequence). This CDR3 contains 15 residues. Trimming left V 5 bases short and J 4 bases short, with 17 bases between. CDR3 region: CASSPPRTDSYGYTF. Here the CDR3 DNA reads TGTGCCAGCAGCCCTCCGCGGACAGACTCCTATGGCTACACCTTC. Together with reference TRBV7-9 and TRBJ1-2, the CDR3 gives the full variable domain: DTGVSQNPRHKITKRGQNVTFRCDPISEHNRLYWYRQTLGQGPEFLTYFQNEAQLEKSRLLSDRFSAERPKGSFSTLEIQRTEQGDSAMYLCASSPPRTDSYGYTFGSGTRLTVV.

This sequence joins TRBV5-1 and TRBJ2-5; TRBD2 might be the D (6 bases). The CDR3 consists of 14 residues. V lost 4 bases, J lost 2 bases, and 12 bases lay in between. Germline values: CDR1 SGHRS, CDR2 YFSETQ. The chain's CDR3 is CASSTGDFQETQYF. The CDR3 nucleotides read TGCGCCAGCAGCACCGGGGACTTTCAAGAGACCCAGTACTTC.

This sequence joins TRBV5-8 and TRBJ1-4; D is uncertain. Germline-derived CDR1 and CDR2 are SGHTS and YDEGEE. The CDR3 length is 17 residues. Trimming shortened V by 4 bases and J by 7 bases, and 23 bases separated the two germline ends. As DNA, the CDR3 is TGTGCCAGCAGCGGACTCCCCGGGAGCCGGAGTGGTGAAAAACTGTTTTTT. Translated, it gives CASSGLPGSRSGEKLFF. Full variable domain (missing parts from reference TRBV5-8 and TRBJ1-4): EAGVTQSPTHLIKTRGQQATLRCSPISGHTSVYWYQQALGLGLQFLLWYDEGEERNRGNFPPRFSGRQFPNYSSELNVNALELEDSALYLCASSGLPGSRSGEKLFFGSGTQLSVL.

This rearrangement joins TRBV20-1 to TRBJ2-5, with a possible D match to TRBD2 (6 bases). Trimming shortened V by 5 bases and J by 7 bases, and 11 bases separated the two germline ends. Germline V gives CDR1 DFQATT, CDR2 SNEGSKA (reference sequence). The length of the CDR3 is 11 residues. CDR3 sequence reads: CSAALGGTQYF. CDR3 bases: TGCAGTGCTGCGCTGGGGGGGACCCAGTACTTC.

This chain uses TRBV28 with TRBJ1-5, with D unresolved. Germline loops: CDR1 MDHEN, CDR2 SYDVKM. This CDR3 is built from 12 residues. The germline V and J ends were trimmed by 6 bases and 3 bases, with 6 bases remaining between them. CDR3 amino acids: CASSLPNQPQHF. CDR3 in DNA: TGTGCCAGCAGCCTCCCCAATCAGCCCCAGCATTTT.

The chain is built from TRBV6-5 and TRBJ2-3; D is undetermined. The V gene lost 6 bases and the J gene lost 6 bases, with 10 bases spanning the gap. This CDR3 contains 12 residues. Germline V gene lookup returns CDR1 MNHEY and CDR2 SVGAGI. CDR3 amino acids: CASSSGLDTQYF. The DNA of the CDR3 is TGTGCCAGCAGCTCAGGCCTGGATACGCAGTATTTT.

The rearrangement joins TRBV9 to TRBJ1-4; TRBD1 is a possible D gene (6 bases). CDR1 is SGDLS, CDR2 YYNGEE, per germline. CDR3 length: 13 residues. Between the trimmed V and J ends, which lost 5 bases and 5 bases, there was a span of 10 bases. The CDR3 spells CASRSQGNEKLFF. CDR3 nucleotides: TGTGCCAGCAGGAGTCAGGGGAATGAAAAACTGTTTTTT.

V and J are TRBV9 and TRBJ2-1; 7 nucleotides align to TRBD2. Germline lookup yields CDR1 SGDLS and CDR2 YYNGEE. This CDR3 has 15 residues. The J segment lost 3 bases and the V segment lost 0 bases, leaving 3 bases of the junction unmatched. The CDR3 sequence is CASSVGGGGYNEQFF. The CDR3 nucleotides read TGTGCCAGCAGCGTAGGTGGCGGGGGCTACAATGAGCAGTTCTTC.

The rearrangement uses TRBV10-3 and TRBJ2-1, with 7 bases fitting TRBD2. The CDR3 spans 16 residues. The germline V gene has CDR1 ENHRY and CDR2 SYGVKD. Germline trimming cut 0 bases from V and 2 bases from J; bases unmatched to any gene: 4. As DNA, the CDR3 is TGTGCCATCAGTGAGTCAGGCGGGAGCACCTACAATGAGCAGTTCTTC. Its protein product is CAISESGGSTYNEQFF.

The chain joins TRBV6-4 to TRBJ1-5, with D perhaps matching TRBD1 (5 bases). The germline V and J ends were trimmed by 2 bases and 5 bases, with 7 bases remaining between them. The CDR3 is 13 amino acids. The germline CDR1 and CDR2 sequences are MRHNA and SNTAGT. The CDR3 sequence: CASSDGGDQPQHF. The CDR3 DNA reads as TGTGCCAGCAGTGACGGAGGGGATCAGCCCCAGCATTTT.

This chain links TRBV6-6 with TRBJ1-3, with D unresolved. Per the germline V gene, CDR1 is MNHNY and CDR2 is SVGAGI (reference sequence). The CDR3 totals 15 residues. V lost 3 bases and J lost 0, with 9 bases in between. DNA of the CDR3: TGTGCCAGCAGTTATGGCGGAAACTCTGGAAACACCATATATTTT. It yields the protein CASSYGGNSGNTIYF.

CDR3 sequence: CASSATQGEETQYF. The CDR3 DNA is TGCGCCAGCAGCGCGACACAGGGAGAAGAGACCCAGTACTTC. The chain couples TRBV5-1 to TRBJ2-5, with TRBD1 as a possible D gene (6 bases). CDR3 length: 14 residues. The germline V gene encodes CDR1 SGHRS and CDR2 YFSETQ. Trimming left V 4 bases short and J 3 bases short, with 13 bases between.